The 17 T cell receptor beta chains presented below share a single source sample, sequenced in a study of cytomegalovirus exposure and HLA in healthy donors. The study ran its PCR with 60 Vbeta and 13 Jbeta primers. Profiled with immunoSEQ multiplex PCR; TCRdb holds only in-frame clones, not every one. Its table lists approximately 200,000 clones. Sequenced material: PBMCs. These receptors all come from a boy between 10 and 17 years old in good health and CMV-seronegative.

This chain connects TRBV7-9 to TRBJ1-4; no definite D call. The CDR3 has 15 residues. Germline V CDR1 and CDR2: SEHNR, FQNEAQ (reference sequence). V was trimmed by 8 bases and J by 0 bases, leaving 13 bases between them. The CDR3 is CASRWGVATNEKLFF. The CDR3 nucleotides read TGTGCCAGCCGCTGGGGAGTTGCAACTAATGAAAAACTGTTTTTT.

The CDR3 spells CASSVQGARNYGYTF. The CDR3 region has the DNA TGTGCCAGCAGCGTACAGGGGGCGCGGAACTATGGCTACACCTTC. This chain connects TRBV7-2 to TRBJ1-2, with 9 bases matching TRBD1. Looked up from germline, CDR1 is SGHTA and CDR2 is FQGNSA. The CDR3 consists of 15 residues. J was trimmed by 2 bases and V by 5 bases; bases with no gene match: 6.

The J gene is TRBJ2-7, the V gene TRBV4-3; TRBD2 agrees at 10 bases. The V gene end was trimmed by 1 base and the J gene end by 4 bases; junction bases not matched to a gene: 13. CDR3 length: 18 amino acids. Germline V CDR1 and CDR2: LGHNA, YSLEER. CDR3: CASSQVSGGLAGAYEQYF. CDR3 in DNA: TGCGCCAGCAGCCAAGTATCCGGCGGGCTAGCGGGGGCTTACGAGCAGTACTTC.

CDR3: CASSPGQGFSYGYTF. Here the CDR3 DNA reads TGTGCCAGCAGCCCGGGACAGGGGTTTAGCTATGGCTACACCTTC. The chain couples TRBV2 to TRBJ1-2, with 10 bases that match TRBD1. This CDR3 has 15 residues. Germline V gives CDR1 SNHLY, CDR2 FYNNEI. With 6 bases clipped from V and 4 bases from J, the junction kept 8 bases outside the gene matches.

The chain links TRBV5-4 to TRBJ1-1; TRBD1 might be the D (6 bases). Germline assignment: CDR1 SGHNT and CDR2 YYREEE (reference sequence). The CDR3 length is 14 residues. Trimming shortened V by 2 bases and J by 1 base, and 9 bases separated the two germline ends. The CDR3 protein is CASSFRGGNTEAFF. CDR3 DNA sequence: TGTGCCAGCAGCTTCAGGGGCGGGAACACTGAAGCTTTCTTT.

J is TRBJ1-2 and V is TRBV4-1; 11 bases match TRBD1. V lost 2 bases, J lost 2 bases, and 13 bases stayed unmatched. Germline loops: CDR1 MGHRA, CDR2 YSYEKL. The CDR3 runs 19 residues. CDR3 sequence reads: CASSQLDTPGQGVNYGYTF. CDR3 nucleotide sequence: TGCGCCAGCAGCCAATTGGACACGCCGGGACAGGGGGTCAACTATGGCTACACCTTC.

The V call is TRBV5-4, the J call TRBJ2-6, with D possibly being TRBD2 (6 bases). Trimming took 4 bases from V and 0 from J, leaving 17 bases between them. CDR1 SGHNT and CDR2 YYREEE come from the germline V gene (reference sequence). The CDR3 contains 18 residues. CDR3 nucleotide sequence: TGTGCCAGCAGCCCCCGATTGGGGGGTAGCTCTGGGGCCAACGTCCTGACTTTC. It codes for CASSPRLGGSSGANVLTF.

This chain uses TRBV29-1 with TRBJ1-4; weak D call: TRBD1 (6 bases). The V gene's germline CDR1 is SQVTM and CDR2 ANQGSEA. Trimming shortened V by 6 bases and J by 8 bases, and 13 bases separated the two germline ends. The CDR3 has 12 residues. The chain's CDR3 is CSVEEGGEKLFF. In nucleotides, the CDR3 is TGCAGCGTCGAGGAGGGGGGGGAAAAACTGTTTTTT.

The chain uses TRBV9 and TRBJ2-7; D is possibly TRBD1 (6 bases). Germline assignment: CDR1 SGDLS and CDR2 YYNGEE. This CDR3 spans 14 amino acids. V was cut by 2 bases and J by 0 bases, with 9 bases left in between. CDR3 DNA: TGTGCCAGCAGCGTCACAGGGAGCTCCTACGAGCAGTACTTC. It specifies CASSVTGSSYEQYF.

Here the CDR3 reads CASSLAGHLSTEAFF. CDR3 sequence (DNA): TGTGCCAGCAGCTTAGCGGGACACCTTAGCACTGAAGCTTTCTTT. This rearrangement joins TRBV7-8 to TRBJ1-1; D may be TRBD1 (6 bases). The CDR3 loop spans 15 amino acids. V gave up 0 bases and J gave up 4 bases, with 12 bases separating them. Germline loops: CDR1 SGHVS, CDR2 FQNEAQ.

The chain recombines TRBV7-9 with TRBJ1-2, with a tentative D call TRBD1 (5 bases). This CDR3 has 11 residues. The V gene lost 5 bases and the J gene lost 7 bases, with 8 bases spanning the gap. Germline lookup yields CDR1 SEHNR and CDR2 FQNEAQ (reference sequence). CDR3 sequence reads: CASSRQSGYTF. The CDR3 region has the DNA TGTGCCAGCAGCCGACAGAGTGGCTACACCTTC.

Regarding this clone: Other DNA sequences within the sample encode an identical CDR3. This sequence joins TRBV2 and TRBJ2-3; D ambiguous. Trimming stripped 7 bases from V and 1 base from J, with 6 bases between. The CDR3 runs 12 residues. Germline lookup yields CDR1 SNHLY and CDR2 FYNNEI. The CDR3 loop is CASTPGTDTQYF. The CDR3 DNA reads TGTGCCAGCACTCCGGGCACAGATACGCAGTATTTT.

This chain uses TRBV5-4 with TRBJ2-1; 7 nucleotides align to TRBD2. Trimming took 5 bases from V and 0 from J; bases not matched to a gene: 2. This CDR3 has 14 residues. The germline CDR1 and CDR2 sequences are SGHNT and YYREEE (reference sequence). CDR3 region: CASRPSGSYNEQFF. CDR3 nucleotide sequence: TGTGCCAGCAGACCTAGCGGCTCCTACAATGAGCAGTTCTTC. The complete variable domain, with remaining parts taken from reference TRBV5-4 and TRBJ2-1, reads ETGVTQSPTHLIKTRGQQVTLRCSSQSGHNTVSWYQQALGQGPQFIFQYYREEENGRGNFPPRFSGLQFPNYSSELNVNALELDDSALYLCASRPSGSYNEQFFGPGTRLTVL.

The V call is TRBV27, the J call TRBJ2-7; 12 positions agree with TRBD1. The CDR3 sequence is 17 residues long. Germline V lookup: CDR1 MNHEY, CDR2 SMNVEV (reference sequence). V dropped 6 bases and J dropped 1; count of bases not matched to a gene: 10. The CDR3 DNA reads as TGTGCCAGCAGCTTGGGACAGGGGGCGAAAATGTCCTACGAGCAGTACTTC. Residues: CASSLGQGAKMSYEQYF.

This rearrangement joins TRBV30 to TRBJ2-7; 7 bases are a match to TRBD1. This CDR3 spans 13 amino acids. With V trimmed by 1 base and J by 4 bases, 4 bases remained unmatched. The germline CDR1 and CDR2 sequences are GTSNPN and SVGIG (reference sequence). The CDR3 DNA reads TGTGCCTGGAGTGGGGACAGATTATACGAGCAGTACTTC. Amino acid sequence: CAWSGDRLYEQYF.

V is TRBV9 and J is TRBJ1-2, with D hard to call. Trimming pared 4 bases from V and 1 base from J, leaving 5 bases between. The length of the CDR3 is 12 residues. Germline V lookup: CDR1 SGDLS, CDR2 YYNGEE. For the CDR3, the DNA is TGTGCCAGCAGCTCTAATAACTATGGCTACACCTTC. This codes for CASSSNNYGYTF.

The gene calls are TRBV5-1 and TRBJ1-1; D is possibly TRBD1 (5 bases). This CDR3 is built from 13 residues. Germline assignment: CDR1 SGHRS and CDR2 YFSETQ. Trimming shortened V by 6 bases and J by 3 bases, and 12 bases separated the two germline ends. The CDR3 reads CASKGLGDTEAFF. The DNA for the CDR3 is TGCGCCAGCAAGGGGCTGGGTGACACTGAAGCTTTCTTT.